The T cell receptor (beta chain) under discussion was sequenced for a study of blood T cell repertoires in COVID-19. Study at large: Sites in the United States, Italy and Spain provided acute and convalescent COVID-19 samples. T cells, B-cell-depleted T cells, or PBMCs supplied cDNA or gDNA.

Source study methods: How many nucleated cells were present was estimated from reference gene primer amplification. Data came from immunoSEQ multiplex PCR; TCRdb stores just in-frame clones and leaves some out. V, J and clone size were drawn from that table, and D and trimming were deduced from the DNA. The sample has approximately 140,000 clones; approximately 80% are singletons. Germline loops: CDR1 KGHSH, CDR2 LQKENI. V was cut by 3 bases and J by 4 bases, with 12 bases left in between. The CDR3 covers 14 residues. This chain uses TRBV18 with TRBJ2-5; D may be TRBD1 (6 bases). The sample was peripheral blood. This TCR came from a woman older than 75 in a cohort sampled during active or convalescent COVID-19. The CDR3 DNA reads TGTGCCAGCTCACCCGATGAGGGGGTAGAGACCCAGTACTTC. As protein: CASSPDEGVETQYF.